The sequence of this TCR beta chain was determined in a study of blood T cell repertoires in COVID-19 (dated by TCRdb to between 2020 and 2021). Study-level background: Samples covering the acute and convalescent phases of COVID-19 were provided by collaborators in the United States, Italy and Spain. The material from the prospective study consisted of cDNA or gDNA derived from T cells, B-cell-depleted T cells, or PBMCs. Subjects who had been exposed to COVID-19, were actively infected with it, or had recovered from it provided the deeply sampled blood TCRbeta repertoires that made up the dataset. The repertoires were made available in a free public database intended to serve as a resource for research on the immune response to SARS-CoV-2. Samples came from the ongoing ImmuneRACE study (first 160 participants) plus 1,254 subjects from 6 global collaborators. A de-identified subject ID, COVID-19 status, age in years and sex were almost always included in the sample metadata. Where HLA class I and class II types were available, the types were taken from metadata supplied by the sample provider, not from assay-based typing.

TCRbeta CDR3 regions were amplified from genomic DNA using the immunoSEQ Assay, a bias-controlled multiplex PCR. Turning to the authors' computational methods: Within the assay, amplification of reference gene primers was used to estimate how many nucleated cells each sample contained. To quantify the absolute abundance of each unique TCRbeta CDR3 rearrangement, sequence reads were collapsed and filtered. For each sample, productive Simpson clonality was calculated as the square root of Simpson's diversity index over productive rearrangements. This immuneACCESS table, as held by TCRdb, lists in-frame sequences with V and J called but not all clones. Of the missing ones, under half trace to an unresolved V gene in checked studies; the others have no known cause. That table furnishes V, J and clone size, whereas the DNA furnished D and trimming. In this sample the table shows about 100,000 clones, 70% to 90% of which occur a single time. The top ten hold roughly 2.8% of the sample.

Summary of the overall study and its limitations: Clinical and demographic metadata were provided uncurated, with the amount varying by source and participant.

Ends trimmed: V by 3 bases, J by 5 bases; bases unmatched to a gene: 5. The CDR3 starts with the cysteine, ends with the phenylalanine, and has 14 residues. The sequence is cut down to CDR3 DNA, 42 bases in frame from base 1. CDR1 and CDR2, looked up from the germline V gene, are SGHRS and YFSETQ. The collaborating institutions used their own protocols to collect whole blood in K2EDTA tubes. For TCRbeta analysis, collaborators shipped samples as frozen whole blood, isolated PBMCs, or DNA extracted from either of those sample types. This clone turned up a few times. Its antigen is still unknown. Within one base of it there is no much larger clone, and no base qualities were kept.

The clonotype comes from a woman older than 75 with acute or convalescent COVID-19. The source material was peripheral blood. The rearrangement joined TRBV5-1 to TRBJ1-1, and 9 junction bases match TRBD1. The CDR3 is CASSSQGATTEAFF. The DNA is TGCGCCAGCAGCTCACAGGGGGCAACTACTGAAGCTTTCTTT.